Given below is one T cell receptor beta chain in context. At one boundary the junction diverges from the germline segment, which might be a read error. TCRdb independently ran MiXCR on the 5' RACE reads; one entry per CDR3 protein. This sample carries roughly 720,000 distinct CDR3 sequences, roughly 20% of them seen once, and the ten largest clones take around 13%. The data stem from a study of identical twins. The CDR3 loop spans 13 amino acids. The same sample was also studied in work on T cells expressing NK-cell markers.

The rearrangement links TRBV12-3 or TRBV12-4 to TRBJ2-1; tentatively, D is TRBD2 (6 bases). The specimen sequenced was PBMCs. The clonotype originates from a woman in her late teens or twenties in good health. Written as DNA, the CDR3 is TGTACCAGCAGTTTAGCGGAGGACAATGAGCAGTTCTTC. It specifies CTSSLAEDNEQFF.